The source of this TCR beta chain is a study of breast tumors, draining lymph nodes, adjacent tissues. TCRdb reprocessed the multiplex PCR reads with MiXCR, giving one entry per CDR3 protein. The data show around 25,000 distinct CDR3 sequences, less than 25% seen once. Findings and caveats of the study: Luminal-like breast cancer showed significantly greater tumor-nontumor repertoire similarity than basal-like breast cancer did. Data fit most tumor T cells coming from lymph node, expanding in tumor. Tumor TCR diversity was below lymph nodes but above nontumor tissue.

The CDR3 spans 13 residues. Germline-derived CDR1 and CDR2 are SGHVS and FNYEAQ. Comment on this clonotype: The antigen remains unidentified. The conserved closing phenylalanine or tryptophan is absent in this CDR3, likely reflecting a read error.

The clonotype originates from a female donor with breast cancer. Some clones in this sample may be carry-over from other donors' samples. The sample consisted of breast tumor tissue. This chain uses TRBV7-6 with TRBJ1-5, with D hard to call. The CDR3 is CAGSFNSNQPQHV. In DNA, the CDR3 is TGTGCCGGCAGCTTCAATAGCAATCAGCCCCAGCATGTT.